This TCR beta chain was captured by sequencing in a study of blood T cell repertoires in COVID-19. Self-reported history from a screening survey and questionnaire set each donor's cohort. The CDR3 has 14 residues. Per the germline V gene, CDR1 is MNHEY and CDR2 is SVGAGI. V was clipped by 2 bases and J by 9 bases, with 11 bases between them. TCRdb keeps only in-frame clones here, not all; method: immunoSEQ multiplex PCR. The sample lists under 500,000 clones; roughly nine tenths were seen once. With regard to this clone: Within the sample, other DNA sequences also encode this same CDR3.

The clonotype comes from a man aged 25-45 years who had recovered from COVID-19. This rearrangement joins TRBV6-5 to TRBJ1-6; tentatively, D is TRBD1 (6 bases). The sequenced material came from PBMCs or T cells enriched from blood (not recorded which). The DNA for the CDR3 is TGTGCCAGCAGTTACGGGGGGGCCGGTTCACCCCTCCACTTT. It translates to CASSYGGAGSPLHF.